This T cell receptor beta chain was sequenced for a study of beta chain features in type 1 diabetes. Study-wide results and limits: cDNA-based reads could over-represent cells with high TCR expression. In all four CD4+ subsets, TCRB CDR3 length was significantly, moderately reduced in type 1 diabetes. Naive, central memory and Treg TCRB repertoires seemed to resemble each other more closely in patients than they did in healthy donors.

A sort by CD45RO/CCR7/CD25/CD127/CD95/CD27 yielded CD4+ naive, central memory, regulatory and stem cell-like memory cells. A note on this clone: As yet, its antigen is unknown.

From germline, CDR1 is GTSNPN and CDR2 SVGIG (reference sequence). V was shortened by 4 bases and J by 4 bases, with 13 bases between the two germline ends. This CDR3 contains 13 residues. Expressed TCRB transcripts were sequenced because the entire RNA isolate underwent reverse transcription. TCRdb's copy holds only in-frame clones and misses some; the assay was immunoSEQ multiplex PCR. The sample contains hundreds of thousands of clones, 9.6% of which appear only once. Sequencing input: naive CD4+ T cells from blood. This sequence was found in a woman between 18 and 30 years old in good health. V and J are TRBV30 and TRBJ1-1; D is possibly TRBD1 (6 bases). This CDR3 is CAWKHGGRTEAFF. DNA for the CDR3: TGTGCCTGGAAGCACGGGGGGCGCACTGAAGCTTTCTTT.